This TCR beta chain is drawn from a study of shared clonotypes between healthy human individuals. This CDR3 is built from 14 residues. Unmatched junction bases numbered 9, after V lost 5 bases and J lost 7 bases. Per the germline V gene, CDR1 is SQVTM and CDR2 is ANQGSEA. Method: immunoSEQ multiplex PCR; TCRdb's copy keeps in-frame clones and lacks some. The data hold some 2,000,000 clones, with under 97% observed a single time. The chain carries TRBV29-1 and TRBJ2-1, with 9 bases matching TRBD2. This clonotype was sampled from a man between 18 and 35 years old in good health. Specimen: naive CD4+ T cells sorted from blood. The subset denotes: CD45RA+ positively selected. CDR3 DNA: TGCAGCGTTTGGGGCGGGAGGGCCGATAATGAGCAGTTCTTC. Translation: CSVWGGRADNEQFF.